This TCR beta chain was recovered during a study of T cell repertoires in cytomegalovirus infection. Whole-study context: Evidence of both CMV infection and a matching HLA type came from public TCR beta signatures. Notes on the study in general: Within the response measured ex vivo, HLA-C-restricted CMV-specific TCR beta clonotypes were dominant.

Germline-derived CDR1 and CDR2 are MGHRA and YSYEKL. This CDR3 spans 15 amino acids. In TCRdb, the reads were re-called with MiXCR into one record per CDR3 protein. The repertoire holds over 150,000 distinct CDR3 sequences, around an eighth seen once, with around 27% in the top ten. In the case of this clonotype: Its antigen is currently unknown. A much larger clonotype is one base distant, so this may be a read error.

The material sequenced was PBMCs. This chain links TRBV4-1 with TRBJ2-7; D call uncertain. The receptor comes from a human donor in good health (CMV status not recorded). Some clones in this sample may be carry-over from other donors' samples. As DNA, the CDR3 is TGTGGCAGCAGCCAAGACCTCCCCAGCACCTACGAGCAGTACTTC. Translation gives CGSSQDLPSTYEQYF.